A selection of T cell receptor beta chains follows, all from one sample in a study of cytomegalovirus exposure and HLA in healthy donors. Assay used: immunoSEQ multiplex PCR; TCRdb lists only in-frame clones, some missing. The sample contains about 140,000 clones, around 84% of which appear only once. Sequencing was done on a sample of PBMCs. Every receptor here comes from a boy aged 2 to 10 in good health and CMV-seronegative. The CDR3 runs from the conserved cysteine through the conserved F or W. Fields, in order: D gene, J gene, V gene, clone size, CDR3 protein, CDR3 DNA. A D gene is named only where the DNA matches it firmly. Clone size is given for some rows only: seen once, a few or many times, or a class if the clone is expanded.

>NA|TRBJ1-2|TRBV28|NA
CASIRPGNAYGYTF
TGTGCCAGCATCCGACCCGGGAATGCCTATGGCTACACCTTC
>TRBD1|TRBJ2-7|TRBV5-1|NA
CASTKGTGVAEQYF
TGCGCCAGCACCAAGGGGACAGGGGTTGCCGAGCAGTACTTC
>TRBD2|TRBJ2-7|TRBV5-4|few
CASSQGTSPGEQYF
TGTGCCAGCAGCCAAGGGACTAGCCCGGGGGAGCAGTACTTC
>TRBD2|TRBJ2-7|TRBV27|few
CASSRPGGYEQYF
TGTGCCAGCAGTCGACCCGGGGGGTACGAGCAGTACTTC
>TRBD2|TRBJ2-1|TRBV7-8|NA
CASSLVGTSGRRYEQFF
TGTGCCAGCAGCTTAGTAGGGACTAGCGGGAGGAGGTATGAGCAGTTCTTC
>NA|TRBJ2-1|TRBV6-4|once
CASATDHNEQFF
TGTGCCAGCGCCACAGACCACAATGAGCAGTTCTTC
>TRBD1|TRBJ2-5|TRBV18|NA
CASSPWTGRETQYF
TGTGCCAGCTCACCTTGGACAGGACGAGAGACCCAGTACTTC
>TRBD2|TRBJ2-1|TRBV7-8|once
CASSLAGELAGGRMNEQFF
TGTGCCAGCAGCTTAGCGGGGGAGCTAGCGGGAGGTCGGATGAATGAGCAGTTCTTC
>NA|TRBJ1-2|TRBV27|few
CASSYRSPWAYGYTF
TGTGCCAGCAGTTACCGTTCCCCGTGGGCCTATGGCTACACCTTC
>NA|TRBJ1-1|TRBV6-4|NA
CASRVGHRVNTEAFF
TGTGCCAGCAGAGTTGGACACCGAGTGAACACTGAAGCTTTCTTT
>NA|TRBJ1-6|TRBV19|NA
CASSIIWATDNSPLHF
TGTGCCAGTAGTATAATATGGGCCACAGATAATTCACCCCTCCACTTT
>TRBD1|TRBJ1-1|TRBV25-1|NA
CASSEATGQGGTEAFF
TGTGCCAGCAGTGAAGCAACGGGACAGGGAGGCACTGAAGCTTTCTTT
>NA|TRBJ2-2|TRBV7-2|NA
CASTLGGGTGELFF
TGTGCCAGCACCCTCGGGGGAGGCACCGGGGAGCTGTTTTTT
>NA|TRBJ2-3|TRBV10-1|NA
CASSNGTFGTQYF
TGCGCCAGCAGTAATGGGACTTTCGGGACGCAGTATTTT
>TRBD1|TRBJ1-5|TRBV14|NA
CASSPTGDENQPQHF
TGTGCCAGCAGCCCGACAGGGGATGAGAATCAGCCCCAGCATTTT
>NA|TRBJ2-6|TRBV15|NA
CATSRAVTGANVLTF
TGTGCCACCAGCAGAGCGGTAACTGGGGCCAACGTCCTGACTTTC
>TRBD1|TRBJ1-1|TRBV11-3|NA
CASSLRQGMNTEAFF
TGTGCCAGCAGCCTTCGACAGGGCATGAACACTGAAGCTTTCTTT
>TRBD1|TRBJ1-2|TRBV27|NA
CASSSMKQGARANYGYTF
TGTGCCAGCAGTTCGATGAAGCAGGGGGCGAGGGCTAACTATGGCTACACCTTC
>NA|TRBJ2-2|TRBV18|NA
CASSPTKNTGELFF
TGTGCCAGCTCACCCACAAAGAACACCGGGGAGCTGTTTTTT
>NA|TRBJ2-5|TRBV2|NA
CASSESGIRGGETQYF
TGTGCCAGCAGTGAATCCGGTATTAGGGGTGGGGAGACCCAGTACTTC
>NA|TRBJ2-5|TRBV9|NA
CASSVDPTSGETQYF
TGTGCCAGCAGCGTAGATCCTACCAGCGGGGAGACCCAGTACTTC
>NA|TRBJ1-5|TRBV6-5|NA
CASSSRSDQPQHF
TGTGCCAGCAGTTCACGTTCGGATCAGCCCCAGCATTTT
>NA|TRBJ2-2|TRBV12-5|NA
CASGPGTGELFF
TGTGCTAGTGGTCCCGGGACCGGGGAGCTGTTTTTT
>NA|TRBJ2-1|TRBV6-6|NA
CASSYKQDYNEQFF
TGTGCCAGCAGTTACAAACAGGACTACAATGAGCAGTTCTTC
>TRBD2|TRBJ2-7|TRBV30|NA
CAWSVAGGFSYEQYF
TGTGCCTGGAGTGTAGCGGGGGGATTCTCCTACGAGCAGTACTTC
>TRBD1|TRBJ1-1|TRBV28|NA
CASSQPQGYAEAFF
TGTGCCAGCAGCCAACCACAGGGGTACGCTGAAGCTTTCTTT
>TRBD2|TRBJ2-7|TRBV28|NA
CATVAGGASYEQYF
TGTGCCACCGTAGCGGGAGGGGCCTCCTACGAGCAGTACTTC
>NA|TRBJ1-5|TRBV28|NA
CASSESNRNQPQHF
TGTGCCAGCAGCGAATCAAACAGGAATCAGCCCCAGCATTTT
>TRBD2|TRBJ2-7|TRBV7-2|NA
CASTVSGGSYEQYF
TGTGCCAGCACGGTTAGCGGGGGGTCCTACGAGCAGTACTTC
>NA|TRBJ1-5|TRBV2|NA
CASRQGSNQPQHF
TGTGCCAGCAGGCAGGGGAGCAATCAGCCCCAGCATTTT
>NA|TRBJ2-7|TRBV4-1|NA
CASSRGVIGGYEQYF
TGCGCCAGCAGCCGGGGGGTGATTGGGGGGTACGAGCAGTACTTC
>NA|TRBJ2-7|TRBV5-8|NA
CASSSIYEQYF
TGTGCCAGCAGCTCCATCTACGAGCAGTACTTC
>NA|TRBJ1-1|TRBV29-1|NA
CSVTGPNTEAFF
TGCAGCGTTACAGGGCCGAACACTGAAGCTTTCTTT
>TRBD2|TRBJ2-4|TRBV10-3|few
CAISDRAGGNIQYF
TGTGCCATCAGTGACCGGGCGGGGGGAAACATTCAGTACTTC
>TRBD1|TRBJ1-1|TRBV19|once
CASSGRSDRGETEAFF
TGTGCCAGTAGTGGGCGGTCCGACAGGGGAGAGACTGAAGCTTTCTTT
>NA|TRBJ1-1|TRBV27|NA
CASSPLRAVPDEAFF
TGTGCCAGCAGCCCCCTTAGAGCGGTCCCGGATGAAGCTTTCTTT
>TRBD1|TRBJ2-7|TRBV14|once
CASSQYPGQLLSYEQYF
TGTGCCAGCAGCCAATATCCGGGACAGCTACTCTCCTACGAGCAGTACTTC
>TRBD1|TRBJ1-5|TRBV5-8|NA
CASSLGADRENQPQHF
TGTGCCAGCAGCTTGGGGGCCGACAGGGAGAACCAGCCCCAGCATTTT
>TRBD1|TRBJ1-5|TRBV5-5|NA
CASSLALQGRQPQHF
TGTGCCAGCAGCTTGGCCTTACAGGGGAGGCAGCCCCAGCATTTT
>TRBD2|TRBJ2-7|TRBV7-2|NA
CASSMHGGAVYEQYF
TGTGCCAGCAGTATGCACGGGGGGGCGGTATACGAGCAGTACTTC
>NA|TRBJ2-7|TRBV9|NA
CASSVTGSYEQYF
TGTGCCAGCAGCGTAACAGGGAGCTACGAGCAGTACTTC
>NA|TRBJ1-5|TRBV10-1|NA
CASSESAGLGGPQHF
TGCGCCAGCAGTGAGTCCGCGGGCTTAGGGGGGCCCCAGCATTTT
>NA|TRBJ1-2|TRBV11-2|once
CASSLLGEANYGYTF
TGTGCCAGCAGCTTACTCGGTGAAGCTAACTATGGCTACACCTTC
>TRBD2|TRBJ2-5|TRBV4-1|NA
CASSFGQGGQETQYF
TGCGCCAGCAGTTTTGGGCAGGGAGGGCAGGAGACCCAGTACTTC
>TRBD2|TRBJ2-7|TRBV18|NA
CASSPRASGGYEQYF
TGTGCCAGCTCACCAAGGGCTAGCGGGGGTTACGAGCAGTACTTC
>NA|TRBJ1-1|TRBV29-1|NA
CSVGAGGRAEAFF
TGCAGCGTTGGGGCCGGGGGGAGGGCTGAAGCTTTCTTT
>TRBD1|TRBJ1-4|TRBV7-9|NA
CASSQNRGRAANEKLFF
TGTGCCAGCAGCCAAAACAGGGGGCGCGCGGCTAATGAAAAACTGTTTTTT
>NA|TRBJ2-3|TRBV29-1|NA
CSVEVGGKGPTDTQYF
TGCAGCGTTGAAGTTGGGGGGAAGGGGCCCACAGATACGCAGTATTTT
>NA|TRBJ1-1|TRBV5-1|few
CASSLSQETEAFF
TGCGCCAGCAGCTTGTCCCAGGAAACTGAAGCTTTCTTT
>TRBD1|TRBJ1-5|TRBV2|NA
CASSGDTGGGQPQHF
TGTGCCAGCAGCGGAGACACAGGGGGCGGTCAGCCCCAGCATTTT
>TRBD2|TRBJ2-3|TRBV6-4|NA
CASSRSGLSTDTQYF
TGTGCCAGCAGTCGTAGCGGGCTTAGCACAGATACGCAGTATTTT
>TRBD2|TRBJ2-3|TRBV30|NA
CAWSVAGGTDTQYF
TGTGCCTGGAGTGTAGCGGGGGGCACAGATACGCAGTATTTT